This TCR beta chain was observed in a study of shared clonotypes between healthy human individuals. CDR1 is SGHRS and CDR2 is YFSETQ in the germline V gene. The CDR3 length is 16 residues. V shed 4 bases, J shed 2 bases, and the junction held 4 bases outside the gene matches. Repertoires were generated with immunoSEQ multiplex PCR, while TCRdb's copy carries only in-frame clones and drops some. The sample includes approximately 1,500,000 clones, 95% to 99% seen only once; the top ten take about 0.45%. As for this clone: Other DNA sequences in this sample translate to the same CDR3.

The TCR was taken from a man aged 30 to 39 in good health. The chain recombines TRBV5-1 with TRBJ1-4; TRBD1 agrees at 11 bases. The sample taken for sequencing was naive CD4+ T cells sorted from blood. The sample's subset: CD45RA+ positively selected. The CDR3 nucleotides read TGCGCCAGCAGCCCGGACAGGGGGCGGACTAATGAAAAACTGTTTTTT. This translates into CASSPDRGRTNEKLFF. The complete variable domain, with remaining parts taken from reference TRBV5-1 and TRBJ1-4, reads KAGVTQTPRYLIKTRGQQVTLSCSPISGHRSVSWYQQTPGQGLQFLFEYFSETQRNKGNFPGRFSGRQFSNSRSEMNVSTLELGDSALYLCASSPDRGRTNEKLFFGSGTQLSVL.